Listed here are 8 T cell receptor beta chains from one sample, sequenced in a study of shared clonotypes between healthy human individuals. The assay was immunoSEQ multiplex PCR, and TCRdb's table has in-frame clones only and misses some. Found here are about 600,000 clones, less than 97% of them singletons; the top ten hold roughly 0.1%. CD45RO-negative, CCR7-selected cells formed the naive CD8 fraction, which excluded terminally differentiated effector memory CD45RA+ cells. Sequenced input: naive CD8+ T cells sorted from blood. The receptors originated from a woman aged 25 to 39 in good health.

The CDR3 bases are TGTGCCAGCAGCTTGGACTGGAAGCGGGGACCTGGGGCCAACGTCCTGACTTTC. Translating gives CASSLDWKRGPGANVLTF. The rearrangement links TRBV5-8 to TRBJ2-6; 7 bases align to TRBD2. Germline CDR1 reads SGHTS; CDR2 reads YDEGEE. This CDR3 is 18 amino acids long. V trimming: 0 bases; J trimming: 2 bases; junction bases outside the gene matches: 8.

CDR3 loop: CASSLGFMNTEAFF. DNA for the CDR3: TGTGCCAGCAGCTTGGGATTCATGAACACTGAAGCTTTCTTT. The chain employs TRBV5-4 and TRBJ1-1; D is uncertain. Trimming took off 0 bases at V and 0 bases at J, with 6 bases between the two ends. The CDR3 totals 14 residues. The germline V gene has CDR1 SGHNT and CDR2 YYREEE (reference sequence).

The chain links TRBV28 to TRBJ2-3, with D maybe TRBD2 (6 bases). This CDR3 has 15 amino acids. The germline gives CDR1 MDHEN, CDR2 SYDVKM. Between the trimmed V and J ends, which lost 10 bases and 2 bases, there was a span of 19 bases. CDR3 loop: CATLHGGGSTDTQYF. DNA for the CDR3: TGTGCCACCCTGCATGGTGGGGGGTCCACAGATACGCAGTATTTT.

This chain joins TRBV11-2 and TRBJ2-1, with D possibly being TRBD2 (5 bases). The CDR3 has 16 residues. Deletions cut 0 bases from V and 0 bases from J, with 9 bases between. The germline V gene has CDR1 SGHAT and CDR2 FQNNGV. The CDR3 reads CASSLDTGSSYNEQFF. The CDR3 DNA sequence: TGTGCCAGCAGCTTAGATACGGGGAGCTCCTACAATGAGCAGTTCTTC.

The rearrangement links TRBV19 to TRBJ2-1; possibly TRBD2 for D (6 bases). Trimming took off 0 bases at V and 9 bases at J, with 18 bases between the two ends. Germline CDR1 reads LNHDA; CDR2 reads SQIVND (reference sequence). The CDR3 has 16 residues. CDR3 sequence reads: CASSIDLETRVGEQFF. The CDR3 nucleotides read TGTGCCAGTAGTATAGATCTAGAGACTAGAGTTGGTGAGCAGTTCTTC.

The chain couples TRBV5-4 to TRBJ2-7; 8 bases match TRBD1. The CDR3 is 13 amino acids. Trimming removed 2 bases from V and 3 bases from J; junction bases left unmatched: 1. Germline CDR1 SGHNT, CDR2 YYREEE (reference sequence). CDR3 loop: CASSFDRGYEQYF. The CDR3 DNA is TGTGCCAGCAGCTTCGACAGGGGCTACGAGCAGTACTTC.

The chain is built from TRBV5-1 and TRBJ2-7; 7 nucleotides agree with TRBD1. Looked up from germline, CDR1 is SGHRS and CDR2 is YFSETQ. V lost 2 bases to trimming and J lost 3 bases; unmatched junction nucleotides: 5. There are 14 residues in the CDR3. CDR3 nucleotide sequence: TGCGCCAGCAGCTTACAGGGGCTCGACTACGAGCAGTACTTC. Protein sequence: CASSLQGLDYEQYF.

The chain is built from TRBV28 and TRBJ2-7; D may be TRBD1 or TRBD2 (5 bases each). The CDR3 is 15 residues long. Per the germline V gene, CDR1 is MDHEN and CDR2 is SYDVKM. Between the trimmed V and J ends, which lost 5 bases and 2 bases, there was a span of 16 bases. Here the CDR3 reads CASSRRGRETYEQYF. The CDR3 DNA follows: TGTGCCAGCAGTCGCCGCGGCAGGGAGACCTACGAGCAGTACTTC.